This TCR beta chain was recorded in a study of CD4 T cells in relation to SARS-CoV-2 and coronaviruses. Study at large: After nine to eleven days of antigen culture, PBMC TCR beta CDR3s were sequenced.

Unexposed donor CD4+ T cells date from about 2011-2018, before the COVID-19 pandemic. After less than 11 days of culture, CD4+ T cells were isolated. Unexposed-donor CD4+ T cells were probed with SARS-CoV-2 S/N and four cold-coronavirus spikes, cells permitting. This CDR3 is 13 amino acids long. Germline CDR1 is SGHAT and CDR2 is FQNNGV. The V gene lost 0 bases and the J gene lost 7 bases, with 9 bases spanning the gap. TCRdb's copy holds only in-frame clones and misses some; the assay was immunoSEQ multiplex PCR. The sample lists roughly 30,000 clones; approximately 80% were seen once. Notes on this clone: Its antigen is unknown.

Study-wide results and caveats: This crossreactivity analysis covered spike protein alone, no other viral proteins. Compared with monoreactive clones, crossreactive clones showed significantly weaker SARS-CoV-2 expansion.

Sequences were obtained from CD4+ T cells from PBMCs, cultured in vitro. The TCR sequence derives from a human donor in good health. The chain uses TRBV11-2 and TRBJ1-1, with D tentatively TRBD1 (5 bases). Here the CDR3 DNA reads TGTGCCAGCAGCTTAGAGGGGGTCGGTGAAGCTTTCTTT. Its protein product is CASSLEGVGEAFF.